Following are 27 T cell receptor beta chains from one sample sequenced in a study of blood T cell repertoires in COVID-19. Clones were read by immunoSEQ multiplex PCR, and TCRdb kept only the in-frame ones, dropping some. The data show some 89,000 clones, over 85% seen once. Sequencing used peripheral blood. These receptors were taken from a man aged 50 or older with acute or convalescent COVID-19.

The chain has TRBV5-1 and TRBJ1-4; TRBD1 matches 10 bases. This CDR3 contains 15 residues. Trimming cost V 4 bases and J 0 bases; bases outside gene matches: 0. The germline CDR1 and CDR2 sequences are SGHRS and YFSETQ. Written as DNA, the CDR3 is TGCGCCAGCAGCGGGACAGGGGCAACTAATGAAAAACTGTTTTTT. Translating gives CASSGTGATNEKLFF.

The chain uses TRBV7-2 and TRBJ1-2, with 8 bases fitting TRBD1. The ends lost 3 bases at V and 8 bases at J; junction bases unmatched: 5. This CDR3 comprises 13 residues. The germline CDR1 and CDR2 sequences are SGHTA and FQGNSA. CDR3 in amino acids: CASSLDRERGYTF. CDR3 DNA sequence: TGTGCCAGCAGCTTGGACAGGGAGAGAGGCTACACCTTC.

This clone appeared once. The chain recombines TRBV4-1 with TRBJ2-5; the match to TRBD2 covers 10 bases. The CDR3 covers 19 residues. V was pared by 1 base and J by 4 bases, with 15 bases of the junction left unmatched. CDR1 is MGHRA, CDR2 YSYEKL, per germline. CDR3: CASSQVHSVGRLAGETQYF. The CDR3 DNA sequence: TGCGCCAGCAGCCAAGTTCATTCTGTAGGTAGACTAGCGGGAGAGACCCAGTACTTC.

The V and J genes are TRBV4-2 and TRBJ2-5; the D gene is possibly TRBD2 (5 bases). CDR3 length: 15 residues. Trimming left V 0 bases short and J 2 bases short, with 10 bases between. Looked up from germline, CDR1 is LGHNA and CDR2 is YNFKEQ. The CDR3 sequence: CASSQDERDQETQYF. Written as DNA, the CDR3 is TGTGCCAGCAGCCAAGATGAGAGGGATCAAGAGACCCAGTACTTC.

The genes are TRBV19 and TRBJ1-5, with D perhaps TRBD1 (6 bases). Per the germline V gene, CDR1 is LNHDA and CDR2 is SQIVND (reference sequence). The CDR3 runs to 15 residues. The V gene lost 6 bases and the J gene lost 4 bases, with 16 bases spanning the gap. This chain's CDR3 is CASRADRASNQPQHF. In DNA form, the CDR3 reads TGTGCCAGTAGAGCGGACAGAGCATCGAATCAGCCCCAGCATTTT.

The chain combines TRBV12-3 or TRBV12-4 with TRBJ2-7; possible D gene TRBD2, 5 bases. CDR3 length equals 12 residues. The germline V and J ends were trimmed by 3 bases and 7 bases, with 10 bases remaining between them. In nucleotides, the CDR3 is TGTGCCAGCAGTTTCGGTCCGGGGGAGCAGTACTTC. This translates into CASSFGPGEQYF.

This chain links TRBV7-9 with TRBJ2-1; D gene uncertain. Germline V CDR1 and CDR2: SEHNR, FQNEAQ (reference sequence). The CDR3 consists of 16 residues. V was shortened by 2 bases and J by 5 bases, with 16 bases between the two germline ends. The CDR3 spells CASSLRFGGTDNEQFF. CDR3 nucleotides: TGTGCCAGCAGCTTAAGGTTCGGCGGAACCGACAATGAGCAGTTCTTC.

The chain joins TRBV10-3 to TRBJ2-6, with D unresolved. CDR3 length equals 15 residues. Germline-derived CDR1 and CDR2 are ENHRY and SYGVKD. The germline V and J ends were trimmed by 5 bases and 0 bases, with 8 bases remaining between them. The CDR3 sequence: CAISLLASGANVLTF. The CDR3 DNA follows: TGTGCCATCAGTCTCTTGGCCTCTGGGGCCAACGTCCTGACTTTC.

The rearrangement links TRBV7-2 to TRBJ1-5, with TRBD1 identical over 7 bases. This CDR3 region has 15 residues. With V trimmed by 3 bases and J by 3 bases, 5 bases remained unmatched. Germline loops: CDR1 SGHTA, CDR2 FQGNSA. The CDR3 region is CASSFNRGDNQPQHF. The CDR3 DNA is TGTGCCAGCAGCTTTAACAGGGGAGACAATCAGCCCCAGCATTTT. Full variable domain (remainder filled in from reference TRBV7-2 and TRBJ1-5): GAGVSQSPSNKVTEKGKDVELRCDPISGHTALYWYRQSLGQGLEFLIYFQGNSAPDKSGLPSDRFSAERTGGSVSTLTIQRTQQEDSAVYLCASSFNRGDNQPQHFGDGTRLSIL.

This clone was recorded only once. V usage is TRBV18 and J usage is TRBJ2-3, with D perhaps matching TRBD2 (6 bases). The CDR3 spans 12 residues. Trimming shortened V by 3 bases and J by 5 bases, and 6 bases separated the two germline ends. CDR1 and CDR2 from the germline V gene are KGHSH and LQKENI. DNA for the CDR3: TGTGCCAGCTCACCGGAGGGAGATACGCAGTATTTT. The encoded protein is CASSPEGDTQYF.

This chain uses TRBV7-9 with TRBJ1-1; D gene unclear. CDR1 SEHNR and CDR2 FQNEAQ come from the germline V gene (reference sequence). This CDR3 is built from 15 residues. V lost 2 bases to trimming and J lost 0 bases, with 10 bases between them. The CDR3 is CASSLNRLMNTEAFF. The CDR3, as DNA: TGTGCCAGCAGCTTAAATCGACTTATGAACACTGAAGCTTTCTTT.

The chain links TRBV19 to TRBJ1-5; D perhaps matches TRBD1 (6 bases). This CDR3 has 15 residues. CDR1 and CDR2 from the germline V gene are LNHDA and SQIVND (reference sequence). The V gene lost 0 bases and the J gene lost 4 bases, with 10 bases spanning the gap. CDR3 bases: TGTGCCAGTAGTATAGAGAATCAGGGGAATCAGCCCCAGCATTTT. Translating it yields CASSIENQGNQPQHF.

The genes are TRBV21-1 and TRBJ1-2; the table's D call of TRBD1 was not tested on the DNA. TRBV21-1 is shown as a pseudogene. The CDR3 is made up of 14 amino acids. The CDR3 here is CARLRQGHVYGYTF. In DNA, the CDR3 is TGTGCCCGACTCCGACAGGGACACGTCTATGGCTACACCTTC.

This clone was counted once. The chain uses TRBV7-9 and TRBJ1-1; possibly TRBD1 for D (6 bases). The germline CDR1 and CDR2 sequences are SEHNR and FQNEAQ (reference sequence). The CDR3 contains 18 residues. The V end was cut by 5 bases, the J end by 0 bases, with 22 bases between. CDR3 bases: TGTGCCAGCAGCCCAGGCCTGGTCTCGCAGGGGATGAACACTGAAGCTTTCTTT. Translating it yields CASSPGLVSQGMNTEAFF.

The V gene is TRBV10-1, the J gene TRBJ1-4; TRBD1 agrees at 7 bases. Germline trimming cut 2 bases from V and 8 bases from J; bases unmatched to any gene: 11. The CDR3 has 16 residues. The germline CDR1 and CDR2 sequences are WNHNN and SYGVQD (reference sequence). Here the CDR3 DNA reads TGCGCCAGCAGTGAGCCAACAGACAGGGTAGGAGAAAAACTGTTTTTT. Protein product: CASSEPTDRVGEKLFF.

V gene TRBV7-6 combines with J gene TRBJ2-7; 10 nucleotides match TRBD1. The trim removed 2 bases at V and 3 bases at J, leaving 1 base unmatched. This CDR3 spans 14 amino acids. The germline gives CDR1 SGHVS, CDR2 FNYEAQ. DNA for the CDR3: TGTGCCAGCAGCTTACGGACAGGGGGCTACGAGCAGTACTTC. Its protein is CASSLRTGGYEQYF.

This sequence joins TRBV2 and TRBJ2-4, with 9 bases fitting TRBD1. Germline V CDR1 and CDR2: SNHLY, FYNNEI. There are 14 residues in the CDR3. J was trimmed by 6 bases and V by 8 bases; bases with no gene match: 8. The CDR3 here is CASGSGTGLNIQYF. In nucleotides, the CDR3 is TGTGCCAGCGGCTCCGGGACAGGGCTAAACATTCAGTACTTC.

J is TRBJ1-1 and V is TRBV7-9, with 9 bases that match TRBD1. The CDR3 contains 14 residues. The J segment lost 11 bases and the V segment lost 5 bases, leaving 12 bases of the junction unmatched. CDR1 and CDR2 (germline): SEHNR, FQNEAQ (reference sequence). The CDR3 loop reads CASSPVGTGLDAFF. CDR3 sequence (DNA): TGTGCCAGCAGCCCTGTGGGGACAGGGCTTGATGCTTTCTTT.

The chain employs TRBV18 and TRBJ1-2; 9 bases match TRBD1. There are 19 residues in the CDR3. Germline V lookup: CDR1 KGHSH, CDR2 LQKENI. Unmatched junction bases numbered 17, after V lost 2 bases and J lost 4 bases. This CDR3 reads CASSPGITGRGQGGYGYTF. The CDR3 region has the DNA TGTGCCAGCTCACCAGGGATTACTGGACGGGGACAGGGCGGCTATGGCTACACCTTC.

J is TRBJ1-2 and V is TRBV7-8; D is undetermined. The CDR3 has 15 amino acids. Germline values: CDR1 SGHVS, CDR2 FQNEAQ. The ends were cut back, 1 base at V and 0 bases at J, with 9 bases in the middle. The CDR3 DNA reads TGTGCCAGCAGCTTAGGGGCAGCTTCTAACTATGGCTACACCTTC. It yields the protein CASSLGAASNYGYTF.

This rearrangement joins TRBV24-1 to TRBJ2-3; TRBD1 aligns across 7 bases. CDR1 KGHDR and CDR2 SFDVKD come from the germline V gene. V was clipped by 7 bases and J by 2 bases; unmatched bases: 5. The CDR3 covers 14 residues. The CDR3 nucleotides read TGTGCCACCAGGGGGGACAGAGTCACAGATACGCAGTATTTT. It yields the protein CATRGDRVTDTQYF.

CDR3 sequence reads: CASRGLAGYNEQFF. CDR3 DNA sequence: TGTGCCAGCAGGGGACTAGCGGGGTACAATGAGCAGTTCTTC. V and J are TRBV2 and TRBJ2-1; TRBD2 agrees at 13 bases. Germline values: CDR1 SNHLY, CDR2 FYNNEI. This CDR3 spans 14 amino acids. The junction had 0 bases not matched to a gene; V was cut back by 6 bases and J by 4 bases.

The CDR3 protein is CASMRSSSNQPQHF. The DNA of the CDR3 is TGTGCCAGCATGAGGTCTTCTAGCAATCAGCCCCAGCATTTT. The V gene is TRBV2, the J gene TRBJ1-5, with D unresolved. The CDR3 runs 14 residues. Germline V gene sequence: CDR1 SNHLY, CDR2 FYNNEI. V was clipped by 7 bases and J by 0 bases, with 10 bases between them.

The chain joins TRBV27 to TRBJ1-5; TRBD1 might be the D (5 bases). This CDR3 region has 14 residues. Trimming shortened V by 3 bases and J by 6 bases, and 12 bases separated the two germline ends. CDR1 is MNHEY and CDR2 is SMNVEV in the germline V gene (reference sequence). The CDR3 region is CASSLGGWGQPQHF. The CDR3, as DNA: TGTGCCAGCAGTTTGGGGGGATGGGGTCAGCCCCAGCATTTT.

This sequence joins TRBV11-2 and TRBJ1-1, with D possibly being TRBD1 (5 bases). V gave up 1 base and J gave up 6 bases, with 12 bases separating them. The germline V gene has CDR1 SGHAT and CDR2 FQNNGV. The CDR3 extends over 14 amino acids. CDR3 sequence reads: CASSLVGQGSEAFF. The CDR3 DNA follows: TGTGCCAGCAGCTTAGTGGGCCAGGGCTCTGAAGCTTTCTTT.

The gene calls are TRBV4-2 and TRBJ1-2; 11 bases match TRBD1. J was trimmed by 7 bases and V by 5 bases; bases with no gene match: 12. In germline, CDR1 is LGHNA, CDR2 YNFKEQ. The CDR3 covers 16 residues. In DNA, the CDR3 is TGTGCCAGCAGCGAACCCCCGGGACAGGGGGTCATTGGCTACACCTTC. It is translated as CASSEPPGQGVIGYTF.

The rearrangement joins TRBV7-2 to TRBJ2-3; 9 positions match TRBD1. Per the germline V gene, CDR1 is SGHTA and CDR2 is FQGNSA. This CDR3 spans 19 amino acids. Trimming removed 4 bases from V and 1 base from J; junction bases left unmatched: 15. CDR3 region: CASSSPGGTGNRGTDTQYF. Here the CDR3 DNA reads TGTGCCAGCAGCTCACCCGGCGGGACAGGGAATAGGGGCACAGATACGCAGTATTTT.